This TCR beta chain was recovered during a study of neurological immune-mediated disorders. Study context: Disease course was recorded as relapsing-remitting for around 31 and secondary progressive for about 9% of the 34 multiple sclerosis patients. General study points: The absence of shared CDR3 amino acid sequences among expanded clones across subjects suggests private repertoires in all groups.

This clonotype has at least ten counts. The antigen is not known. Each TCR transcript was tagged with a 10-nucleotide random UMI during 5'RACE. MiXCR was run by TCRdb on the 5' RACE reads, yielding one entry per CDR3 protein. Of around 55,000 distinct CDR3 sequences listed, about 4.2% are singletons. Each sorted-subset library came from fewer than 1.3 million CD4+ or CD8+ T cells. There are 17 residues in the CDR3. Trimming stripped 0 bases from V and 8 bases from J, with 19 bases between. The germline V gene has CDR1 KGHSH and CDR2 LQKENI. Sequenced sample: CD4+ T cells from blood. The chain couples TRBV18 to TRBJ1-4; D is uncertain. The receptor was isolated from a woman between 35 and 50 years old with multiple sclerosis. CDR3 DNA sequence: TGTGCCAGCTCACCACCAAGAACGCGGGGAAGAAGGGAAAAACTGTTTTTT. This codes for CASSPPRTRGRREKLFF.